The 21 T cell receptor beta chains given below trace back to one sample, sequenced in a study of blood T cell repertoires in COVID-19. Produced via immunoSEQ multiplex PCR; TCRdb's table is partial and in-frame only. This repertoire shows fewer than 70,000 clones, approximately 78% found once; its top ten account for 9% to 10%. The sample was peripheral blood. These receptors were obtained from a woman over 75 with acute or convalescent COVID-19.

The CDR3 DNA follows: TGTGCCAGCAGCACCACAGGGATGGGGGTCACCGGGGAGCTGTTTTTT. This codes for CASSTTGMGVTGELFF. The J gene is TRBJ2-2, the V gene TRBV7-3, with D perhaps matching TRBD1 (6 bases). Trimming cost V 5 bases and J 4 bases, with 17 bases left between them. The CDR3 contains 16 residues. The germline gives CDR1 SGHTA, CDR2 FQGTGA.

V and J are TRBV6-2 or TRBV6-3 and TRBJ2-3, with 10 bases matching TRBD2. This CDR3 comprises 15 residues. Germline CDR1 is MNHEY and CDR2 is SVGEGT. Trimming cost V 5 bases and J 8 bases; bases outside gene matches: 10. The CDR3 reads CASSLSGGQTSTQYF. The CDR3 DNA reads TGTGCCAGCAGTCTTAGCGGGGGGCAAACATCTACGCAGTATTTT.

The J gene is TRBJ2-3, the V gene TRBV10-1, with D possibly matching TRBD2 (6 bases). CDR1 and CDR2 from the germline V gene are WNHNN and SYGVQD (reference sequence). The V end was cut by 0 bases, the J end by 0 bases, with 10 bases between. The CDR3 runs to 16 residues. CDR3 amino acids: CASSESGGESTDTQYF. The CDR3 DNA follows: TGCGCCAGCAGTGAGTCCGGCGGGGAGAGCACAGATACGCAGTATTTT.

The CDR3 loop is CASSQEIHRNSPLHF. The CDR3 DNA reads as TGTGCCAGCAGCCAAGAGATACACAGAAATTCACCCCTCCACTTT. The V gene is TRBV3-1 (or the pseudogene TRBV3-2), the J gene TRBJ1-6; no firm D call. The CDR3 sequence is 15 residues long. V lost 0 bases, J lost 7 bases, and 10 bases lay in between. Germline CDR1 and CDR2: LGHDT and YNNKEL (reference sequence).

This sequence joins TRBV9 and TRBJ2-5, with D possibly being TRBD2 (6 bases). Germline V gene sequence: CDR1 SGDLS, CDR2 YYNGEE. This CDR3 is 15 amino acids long. V was clipped by 4 bases and J by 2 bases, with 15 bases between them. DNA of the CDR3: TGTGCCAGCAGCATGGGACTGGGAGGACAAGAGACCCAGTACTTC. This sequence encodes CASSMGLGGQETQYF.

A single count supports this clone. The V and J genes are TRBV5-1 and TRBJ2-5; TRBD1 agrees at 8 bases. The CDR3 contains 16 residues. The J segment lost 5 bases and the V segment lost 2 bases, leaving 11 bases of the junction unmatched. CDR1 is SGHRS and CDR2 is YFSETQ in the germline V gene. The CDR3 bases are TGCGCCAGCAGCTTCGGACAGGGTTATGTGGCTGAGACCCAGTACTTC. Protein sequence: CASSFGQGYVAETQYF.

This clone showed up just once. This rearrangement joins TRBV18 to TRBJ1-1, with D unresolved. There are 13 residues in the CDR3. The V end was cut by 3 bases, the J end by 0 bases, with 5 bases between. Germline lookup yields CDR1 KGHSH and CDR2 LQKENI. CDR3 region: CASSPGLNTEAFF. CDR3 sequence (DNA): TGTGCCAGCTCACCGGGCCTGAACACTGAAGCTTTCTTT.

The V gene is TRBV7-9, the J gene TRBJ1-1, with 8 bases lining up with TRBD1. Germline V CDR1 and CDR2: SEHNR, FQNEAQ (reference sequence). The CDR3 is 12 amino acids. Trimming at V came to 11 bases and at J to 2 bases, leaving 4 bases not matched to a gene. CDR3: CAGGQANTEAFF. CDR3 nucleotides: TGTGCCGGGGGACAGGCTAACACTGAAGCTTTCTTT.

The genes are TRBV2 and TRBJ1-4, with D perhaps matching TRBD1 (5 bases). Per germline, CDR1 SNHLY and CDR2 FYNNEI. The ends were cut back, 1 base at V and 5 bases at J, with 11 bases in the middle. The CDR3 has 15 amino acids. CDR3 sequence (DNA): TGTGCCAGCAGTGAAGTTCGGACAAAAAATGAAAAACTGTTTTTT. This gives the protein CASSEVRTKNEKLFF.

Worth noting for this clone: The sample holds other DNA sequences that translate to the same CDR3. The chain combines TRBV3-1 (or the pseudogene TRBV3-2) with TRBJ2-7, with D possibly being TRBD2 (6 bases). CDR1 is LGHDT and CDR2 is YNNKEL in the germline V gene (reference sequence). V lost 6 bases, J lost 0 bases, and 15 bases lay in between. The CDR3 is 15 residues long. The CDR3 DNA follows: TGTGCCAGCAGTCGTAACGGGAGCCCCTCCTACGAGCAGTACTTC. Residues: CASSRNGSPSYEQYF.

The chain couples TRBV10-1 to TRBJ1-1; a weak D match, TRBD1 (5 bases). The CDR3 has 12 amino acids. Germline lookup yields CDR1 WNHNN and CDR2 SYGVQD (reference sequence). V was trimmed by 4 bases and J by 6 bases, leaving 9 bases between them. The CDR3 sequence is CASSGGGAEAFF. CDR3 DNA sequence: TGCGCCAGCAGTGGTGGAGGGGCTGAAGCTTTCTTT.

The V and J genes are TRBV6-5 and TRBJ2-7, with 11 nucleotides matching TRBD1. CDR3 size: 15 residues. The germline CDR1 and CDR2 sequences are MNHEY and SVGAGI. V trimming: 7 bases; J trimming: 7 bases; junction bases outside the gene matches: 12. CDR3 in DNA: TGTGCCAGCACACCCCCCGGGACAGGGGGATCTGAGCAGTACTTC. Translated, it gives CASTPPGTGGSEQYF.

The chain employs TRBV7-2 and TRBJ1-1, with D tentatively TRBD1 (6 bases). The CDR3 sequence is 13 residues long. Germline V CDR1 and CDR2: SGHTA, FQGNSA. Trimming cost V 5 bases and J 8 bases, with 15 bases left between them. The CDR3 is CASSNSRQGEAFF. CDR3 nucleotides: TGTGCCAGCAGCAATTCTCGTCAGGGGGAAGCTTTCTTT. The variable domain in full, completed from reference TRBV7-2 and TRBJ1-1, reads GAGVSQSPSNKVTEKGKDVELRCDPISGHTALYWYRQSLGQGLEFLIYFQGNSAPDKSGLPSDRFSAERTGGSVSTLTIQRTQQEDSAVYLCASSNSRQGEAFFGQGTRLTVV.

This rearrangement joins TRBV10-3 to TRBJ2-7, with D possibly TRBD2 on 6 matching bases. Germline V gene sequence: CDR1 ENHRY, CDR2 SYGVKD. V was clipped by 2 bases and J by 3 bases, with 11 bases between them. The CDR3 is 14 residues long. The CDR3, as DNA: TGTGCCATCAGTGAGACCGCCGGGAGCTACGAGCAGTACTTC. Protein sequence: CAISETAGSYEQYF.

The rearrangement joins TRBV7-8 to TRBJ1-1; D gene uncertain. Germline loops: CDR1 SGHVS, CDR2 FQNEAQ. The CDR3 is 15 residues long. V lost 7 bases and J 0 bases, leaving 15 bases between the germline ends. The CDR3 reads CASNPWSGMNTEAFF. For the CDR3, the DNA is TGTGCCAGCAACCCCTGGTCAGGAATGAACACTGAAGCTTTCTTT.

The J gene is TRBJ2-1, the V gene TRBV10-3; D is perhaps TRBD1 (5 bases). CDR1 is ENHRY, CDR2 SYGVKD, per germline. This CDR3 is built from 15 residues. Trimming took 2 bases from V and 9 from J, leaving 17 bases between them. Here the CDR3 DNA reads TGTGCCATCAGTGAGGAGTGGGGCCCGACGGCTGAGCAGTTCTTC. Amino acids: CAISEEWGPTAEQFF.

This clone was counted once. The chain has TRBV7-6 and TRBJ2-3, with TRBD2 matching 13 bases. The V and J ends lost 8 bases and 1 base, in that order; junction bases with no gene match: 12. CDR3 size: 18 residues. Germline CDR1 SGHVS, CDR2 FNYEAQ. Written as DNA, the CDR3 is TGTGCCAGCTCCCTACTAGCGGGGGGGCCGGGGGGCACAGATACGCAGTATTTT. Translated: CASSLLAGGPGGTDTQYF.

The chain uses TRBV27 and TRBJ1-5, with D possibly matching TRBD1 (6 bases). The V gene's germline CDR1 is MNHEY and CDR2 SMNVEV (reference sequence). This CDR3 region has 14 residues. V was pared by 4 bases and J by 5 bases, with 12 bases between. Here the CDR3 reads CASSSDRRHQPQHF. CDR3 sequence (DNA): TGTGCCAGCAGTTCAGACAGGAGACATCAGCCCCAGCATTTT.

The chain uses TRBV15 and TRBJ1-3, with D unclear. The CDR3 is made up of 16 amino acids. CDR1 and CDR2 (germline): LNHNV, YYDKDF (reference sequence). V gave up 0 bases and J gave up 0 bases, with 9 bases separating them. CDR3 sequence (DNA): TGTGCCACCAGCAGAGAAGGGAGCTCCTCTGGAAACACCATATATTTT. Its protein is CATSREGSSSGNTIYF.

This clone was detected once. The chain is built from TRBV5-6 and TRBJ1-1; 11 nucleotides align to TRBD1. With 4 bases clipped from V and 0 bases from J, the junction kept 5 bases outside the gene matches. The CDR3 runs to 16 residues. Germline assignment: CDR1 SGHDT and CDR2 YYEEEE. DNA of the CDR3: TGTGCCAGCAGCCGGGACAGGGGGTTTATGAACACTGAAGCTTTCTTT. It specifies CASSRDRGFMNTEAFF.

The chain has TRBV12-3 or TRBV12-4 and TRBJ1-2, with 8 bases identical to TRBD1. V shed 4 bases and J 8 bases; nucleotides not matched to a gene: 6. CDR3 length equals 13 residues. The CDR3 nucleotides read TGTGCCAGCAGTTCCCAACGACAGGGGGGCTACACCTTC. Amino acids: CASSSQRQGGYTF.